This T cell receptor (beta chain) is drawn from a study of T cells in Graves' hyperthyroidism and ophthalmopathy. Points from the study as a whole: In blood, most of the thyroid clonotypes expanded above 0.001 were also present.

RNA transcripts gave rise to amplified TCR beta CDR3 regions. The primer set for the first-round RT-PCR of the TCR CDR3 was HTBI. Each CDR3 protein is one row after TCRdb ran MiXCR on the multiplex PCR reads. The table records fewer than 110,000 distinct CDR3 sequences, 45% to 50% of them present only once. A note on this clonotype: The antigen is undetermined.

Patients counted as stable if ophthalmopathy did not develop within 18 months. Patients aged 18 to 65 with hyperthyroidism were newly diagnosed, with duration under 2 months. Patients having uncontrolled infection, another autoimmune disease, pregnancy or lactation were not included. Sequencing was performed on blood. The clonotype comes from a man aged 35-49 years with Graves' hyperthyroidism.

CDR3 DNA: TGTGCCAGCAAGGTAGGCGGGAGGGTCGGCGAGCAGTACTTC. Translating it yields CASKVGGRVGEQYF. This chain connects TRBV2 to TRBJ2-7; 9 bases align to TRBD2. Losses at the gene ends were 7 bases for V and 6 bases for J; bases not matched to a gene: 10. In germline, CDR1 is SNHLY, CDR2 FYNNEI. This CDR3 contains 14 residues. Variable domain in full (rest from reference TRBV2 and TRBJ2-7): EPEVTQTPSHQVTQMGQEVILRCVPISNHLYFYWYRQILGQKVEFLVSFYNNEISEKSEIFDDQFSVERPDGSNFTLKIRSTKLEDSAMYFCASKVGGRVGEQYFGPGTRLTVT.